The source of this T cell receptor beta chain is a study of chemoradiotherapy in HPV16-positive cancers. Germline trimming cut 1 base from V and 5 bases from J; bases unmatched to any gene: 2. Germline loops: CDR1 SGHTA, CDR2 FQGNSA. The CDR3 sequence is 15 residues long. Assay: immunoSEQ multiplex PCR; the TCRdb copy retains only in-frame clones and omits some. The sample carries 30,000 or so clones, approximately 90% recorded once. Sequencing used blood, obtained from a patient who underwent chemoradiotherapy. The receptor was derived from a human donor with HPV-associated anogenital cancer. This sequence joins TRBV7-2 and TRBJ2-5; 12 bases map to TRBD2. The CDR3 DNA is TGTGCCAGCAGCTTAGTCGGGACTAGCGGGGAGACCCAGTACTTC. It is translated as CASSLVGTSGETQYF.